This T cell receptor beta chain was identified during a study of radiation and T cells in renal cell carcinoma (TCRdb year 2020). About the study as a whole: A total of 50 to 60 samples underwent TCR beta sequencing, made up of about 25 tumors and roughly 27 peripheral blood samples. The last blood draw happened 4 weeks after radiation, timed to coincide with nephrectomy. A total of 4,016,671 unique CDR3 nucleotide sequences, encoding roughly 2.7 million unique CDR3 amino acid sequences, were found across all 55 or so samples. What the work shows at the level of the full study, not this receptor alone: Blood repertoire dynamics were not followed beyond 4 weeks after treatment. Because the trial had a single-armed design, the trial could not examine how radiation dose or scheduling affected the TCR repertoire. Top tumor clonotypes rose in blood from baseline to 2 weeks post-radiation, then contracted by 4 weeks, suggesting transient expansion of tumor-resident clones. Because no pretreatment tumor biopsies were available, whether clonotypes were present in the tumor at baseline could not be determined.

The immunoSEQ kit was used, according to the manufacturer's recommendations, to generate TCR beta libraries from genomic DNA. To prepare libraries, a first multiplex PCR with proprietary primers was run, followed by a second PCR that added unique barcodes, and a bead cleanup was done after each round. A kit-provided positive control reaction and a negative control reaction were included in every sample batch. The final libraries underwent checking on an Agilent 4200 TapeStation D1000 ScreenTape, volumetric pooling, and quantification by qPCR. Sequencing was performed on an Illumina NextSeq500 with a MidOutput 150-cycle cartridge, and 156 Read1 and 15 Index1 cycles were run with kit custom primers. The pooled library was loaded at roughly 0.96 pM, with a roughly 19% PhiX control spiked in. On the study's bioinformatics: Vendor-processed data were analyzed in R, with a clonotype defined as all T cells sharing the same CDR3 nucleotide sequence. In the clone abundance analyses, frequencies in each sample were normalized to that sample's 10,000 most abundant clones. Public T cell clones, which averaged fewer than five per sample, were excluded before analysis. Tumor-enriched clonotypes and baseline blood-enriched clonotypes were defined as those with an abundance difference of at least 32-fold between compartments. Clonotypes expanded or contracted between blood time points were identified with a beta-binomial differential abundance model. Tumor-blood repertoire similarity was measured with the Baroni-Urbani and Buser coefficient, and groups were compared using two-tailed Wilcoxon tests in R. TCRdb stores this immuneACCESS table with in-frame sequences only. Part of the clones is absent; in the studies checked, under half of the shortfall reflects unresolved V genes, and no reason is known for the rest. V, J and clone size derive from that table, while D and trimming were established from the DNA sequence. For this sample the table gives roughly 90,000 clones, of which approximately 86% were detected only once. The ten biggest clones cover roughly 8.8% of the sample.

What the time point label conveys for this sample: blood 4 weeks post-SBRT, at nephrectomy. The treatment or condition label here, explained by the study, means: 15 Gy SBRT to primary tumor, nephrectomy 4 weeks later. The samples were obtained from a clinical trial, where primary renal cell carcinomas were treated with 15 Gy stereotactic body radiation therapy and then removed by nephrectomy 4 weeks afterward. To track tumor-enriched clonotypes, serial peripheral blood was sampled from radiation-treated patients at baseline and at 2 weeks and 4 weeks after SBRT. Every patient's renal cell carcinoma showed clear cell pathology. The QIAamp DNA Blood Mini Kit (Qiagen) was used to prepare genomic DNA for TCR sequencing. The analyses included just those samples that passed every quality control check. Details on this clone: The target of this receptor is not known. Base quality data are lacking; no much larger clone is found one base away.

CDR1 and CDR2 (SGDLS, YYNGEE) derive from the germline V gene. The CDR3 contains 16 residues, cysteine and phenylalanine counted. The entry retains the CDR3 DNA only, 48 bases that are in frame from base 1. Trimming takes 3 bases from V and 3 bases from J, and the germline ends sit 18 bases apart. The sequencing used blood, collected from a patient whose treatment included radiotherapy and nephrectomy. The sequence came from a man between 50 and 59 years old with renal cell carcinoma. This sequence uses TRBV9 and TRBJ1-2; no D gene can be assigned with confidence. Here is the DNA: TGTGCCAGCAGCGCCAAGTCATCGGGCACTGACTATGGCTACACCTTC. This codes for CASSAKSSGTDYGYTF.